This T cell receptor beta chain was captured by sequencing in a study of circulating CD8 cells and anti-PD-1 response in melanoma. Study details: Anti-PD-1 was first-line therapy for about 55% of the 13 patients.

TCR libraries were prepared from approximately 15 ng of total RNA with the QIAseq Immune Repertoire TCR panel. TCRdb itself ran the reads through MiXCR, one entry per CDR3 protein. This table has fewer than 1,500 distinct CDR3 sequences, 5.5% to 7% appearing once. Sorting of live CD3+CD8+TCRalphabeta+ cells by PD-1 and/or TIGIT gave four subsets. Findings and caveats of the study: Patients included both untreated and previously treated individuals. PD-1 and DPOS subsets showed similar, higher clonality than DNEG.

The CDR3 totals 15 residues. Per the germline V gene, CDR1 is MDHEN and CDR2 is SYDVKM. By proportion, this clonotype is large. The antigen remains unidentified. At one end the junction does not follow the germline gene, possibly because of a read error. Sequenced material: CD8+ T cells from PBMCs, taken at baseline or after one month of anti-PD-1 therapy (not recorded which). This chain joins TRBV28 and TRBJ2-7; 10 bases map to TRBD1. The source of this sequence is a human donor with melanoma. DNA for the CDR3: TGTGCCAGCAGTCCAAACCCTTTAGAGACCGGGACAGGGGTGTTC. It is translated as CASSPNPLETGTGVF.